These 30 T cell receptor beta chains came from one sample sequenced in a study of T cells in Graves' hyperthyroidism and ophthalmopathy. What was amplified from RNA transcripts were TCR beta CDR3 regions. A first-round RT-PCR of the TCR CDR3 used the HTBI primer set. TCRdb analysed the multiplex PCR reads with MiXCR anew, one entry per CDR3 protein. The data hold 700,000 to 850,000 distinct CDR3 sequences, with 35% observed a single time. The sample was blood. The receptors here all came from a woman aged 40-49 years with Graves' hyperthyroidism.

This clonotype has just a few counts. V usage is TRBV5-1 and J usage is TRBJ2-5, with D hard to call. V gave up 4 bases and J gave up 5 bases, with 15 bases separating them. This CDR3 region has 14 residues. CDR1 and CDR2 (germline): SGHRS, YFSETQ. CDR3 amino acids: CASSIAPSDETQYF. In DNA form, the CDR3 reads TGCGCCAGCAGCATCGCCCCGAGCGATGAGACCCAGTACTTC.

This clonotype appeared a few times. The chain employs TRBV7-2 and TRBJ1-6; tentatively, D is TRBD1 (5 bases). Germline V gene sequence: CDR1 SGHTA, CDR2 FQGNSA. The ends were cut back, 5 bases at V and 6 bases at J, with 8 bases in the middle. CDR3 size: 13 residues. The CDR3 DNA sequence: TGTGCCAGCAGCGGGGGGATTAATTCACCCCTCCACTTT. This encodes CASSGGINSPLHF.

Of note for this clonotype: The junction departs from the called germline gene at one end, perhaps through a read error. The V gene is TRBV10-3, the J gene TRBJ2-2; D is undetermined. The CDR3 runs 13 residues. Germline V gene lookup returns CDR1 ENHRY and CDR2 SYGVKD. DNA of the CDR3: TGTGCCAGCAGTTCCCTCCAGGAGGGGGAGCTGTTTTTT. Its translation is CASSSLQEGELFF.

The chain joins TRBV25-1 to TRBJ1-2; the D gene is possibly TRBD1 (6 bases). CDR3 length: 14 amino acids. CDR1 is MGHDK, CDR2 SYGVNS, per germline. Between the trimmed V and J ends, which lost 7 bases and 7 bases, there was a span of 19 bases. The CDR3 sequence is CASTRGVLGSGYTF. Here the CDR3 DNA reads TGTGCCAGCACTAGGGGGGTATTGGGGTCTGGCTACACCTTC.

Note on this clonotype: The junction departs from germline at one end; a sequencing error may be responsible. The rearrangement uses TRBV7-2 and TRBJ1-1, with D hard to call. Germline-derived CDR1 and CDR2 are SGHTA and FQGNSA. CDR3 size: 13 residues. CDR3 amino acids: CAGSYPVWTEASF. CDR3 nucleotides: TGTGCCGGCAGCTATCCGGTGTGGACTGAAGCTTCCTTT. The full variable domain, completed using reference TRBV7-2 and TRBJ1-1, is GAGVSQSPSNKVTEKGKDVELRCDPISGHTALYWYRQSLGQGLEFLIYFQGNSAPDKSGLPSDRFSAERTGGSVSTLTIQRTQQEDSAVYLCAGSYPVWTEASFGQGTRLTVV.

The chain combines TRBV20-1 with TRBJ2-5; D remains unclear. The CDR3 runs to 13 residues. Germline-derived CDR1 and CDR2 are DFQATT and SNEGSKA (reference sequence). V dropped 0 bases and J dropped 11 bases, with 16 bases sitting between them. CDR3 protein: CSARDRSTDTQYF. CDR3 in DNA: TGCAGTGCTAGAGATCGGAGCACAGATACGCAGTACTTC.

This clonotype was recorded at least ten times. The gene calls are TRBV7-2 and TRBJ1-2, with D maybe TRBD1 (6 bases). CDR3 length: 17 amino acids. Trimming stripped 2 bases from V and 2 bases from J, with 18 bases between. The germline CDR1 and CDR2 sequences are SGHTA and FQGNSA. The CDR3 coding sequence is TGTGCCAGCAGCTTAAGATTCCTTCAGGGGATGAACTATGGCTACACCTTC. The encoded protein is CASSLRFLQGMNYGYTF.

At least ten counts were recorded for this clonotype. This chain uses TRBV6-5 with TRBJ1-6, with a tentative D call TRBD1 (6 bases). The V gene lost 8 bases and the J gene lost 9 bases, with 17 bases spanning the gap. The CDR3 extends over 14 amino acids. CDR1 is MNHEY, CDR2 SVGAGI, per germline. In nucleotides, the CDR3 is TGTGCCAGCGGGGGCTGGGGGCTCGGTTCACCCCTCCACTTT. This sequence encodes CASGGWGLGSPLHF.

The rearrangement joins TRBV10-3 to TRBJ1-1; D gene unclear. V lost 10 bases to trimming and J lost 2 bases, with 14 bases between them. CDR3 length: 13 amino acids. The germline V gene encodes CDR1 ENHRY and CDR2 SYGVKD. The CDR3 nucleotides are TGTGCCACAACCACAGAATTTAACACTGAAGCTTTCTTT. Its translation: CATTTEFNTEAFF.

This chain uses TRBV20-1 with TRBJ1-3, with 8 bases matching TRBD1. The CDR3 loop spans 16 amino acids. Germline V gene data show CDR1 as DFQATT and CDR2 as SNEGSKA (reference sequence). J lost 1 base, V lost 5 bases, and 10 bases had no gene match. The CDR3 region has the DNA TGCAGTGCTCCGGGACAGGACTTTTGGTCTGGAAACACCATATATTTT. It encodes CSAPGQDFWSGNTIYF.

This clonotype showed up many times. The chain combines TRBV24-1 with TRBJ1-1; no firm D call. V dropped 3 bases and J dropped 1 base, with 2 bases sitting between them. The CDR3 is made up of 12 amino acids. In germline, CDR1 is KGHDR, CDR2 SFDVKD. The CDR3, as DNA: TGTGCCACCAGTGATCCGAACACTGAAGCTTTCTTT. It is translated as CATSDPNTEAFF.

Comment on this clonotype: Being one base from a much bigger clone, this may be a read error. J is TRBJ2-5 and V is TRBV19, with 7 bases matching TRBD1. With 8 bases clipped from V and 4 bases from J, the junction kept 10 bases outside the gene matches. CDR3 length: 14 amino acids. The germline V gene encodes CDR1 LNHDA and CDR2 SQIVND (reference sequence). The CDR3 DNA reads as TGTGCCAGTGAAGGGGGCGCTTCGGTAGAGACCCAGTACTTC. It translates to CASEGGASVETQYF. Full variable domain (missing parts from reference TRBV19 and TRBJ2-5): DGGITQSPKYLFRKEGQNVTLSCEQNLNHDAMYWYRQDPGQGLRLIYYSQIVNDFQKGDIAEGYSVSREKKESFPLTVTSAQKNPTAFYLCASEGGASVETQYFGPGTRLLVL.

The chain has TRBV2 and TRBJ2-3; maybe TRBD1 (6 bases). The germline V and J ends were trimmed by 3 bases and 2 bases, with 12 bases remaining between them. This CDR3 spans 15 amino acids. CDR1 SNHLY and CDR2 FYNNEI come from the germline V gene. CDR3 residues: CASSEGAPFTDTQYF. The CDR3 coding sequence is TGTGCCAGCAGTGAGGGGGCCCCCTTCACAGATACGCAGTATTTT.

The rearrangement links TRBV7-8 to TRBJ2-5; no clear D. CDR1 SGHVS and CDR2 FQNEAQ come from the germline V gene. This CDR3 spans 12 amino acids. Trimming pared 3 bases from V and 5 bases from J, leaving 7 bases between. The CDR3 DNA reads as TGTGCCAGCAGCTTCCTACGGGAGACCCAGTACTTC. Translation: CASSFLRETQYF.

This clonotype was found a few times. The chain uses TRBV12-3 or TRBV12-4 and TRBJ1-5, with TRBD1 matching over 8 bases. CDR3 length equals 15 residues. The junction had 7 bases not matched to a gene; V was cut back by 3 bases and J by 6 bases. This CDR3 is CASSFFQGAGQPQHF. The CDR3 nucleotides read TGTGCCAGCAGTTTCTTTCAGGGGGCCGGTCAGCCCCAGCATTTT.

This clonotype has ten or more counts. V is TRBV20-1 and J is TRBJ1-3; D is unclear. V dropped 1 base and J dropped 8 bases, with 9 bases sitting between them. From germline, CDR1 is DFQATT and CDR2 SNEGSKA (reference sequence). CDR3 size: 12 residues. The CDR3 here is CSARARWDTIYF. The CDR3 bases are TGCAGTGCTAGAGCTCGGTGGGACACCATATATTTT.

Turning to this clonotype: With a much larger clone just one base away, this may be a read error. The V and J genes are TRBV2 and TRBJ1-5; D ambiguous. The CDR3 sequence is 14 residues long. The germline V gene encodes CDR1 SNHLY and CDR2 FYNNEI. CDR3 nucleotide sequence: TGTGCCAGCAGAGGCCGGGTCGCCAATCAGTCCCAGCATTTT. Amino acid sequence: CASRGRVANQSQHF.

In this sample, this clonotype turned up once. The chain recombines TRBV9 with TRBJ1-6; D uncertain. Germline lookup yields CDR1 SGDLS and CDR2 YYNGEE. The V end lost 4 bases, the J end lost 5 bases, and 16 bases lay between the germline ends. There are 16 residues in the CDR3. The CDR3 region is CASSHSVTTNNSPLHF. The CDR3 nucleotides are TGTGCCAGCAGCCATTCCGTGACAACAAATAATTCACCCCTCCACTTT.

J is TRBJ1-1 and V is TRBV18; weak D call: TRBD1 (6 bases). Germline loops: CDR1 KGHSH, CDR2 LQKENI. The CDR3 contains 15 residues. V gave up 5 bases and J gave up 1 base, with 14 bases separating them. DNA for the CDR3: TGTGCCAGCTCAAAGACAGGCCCCCAGAACACTGAAGCTTTCTTT. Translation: CASSKTGPQNTEAFF.

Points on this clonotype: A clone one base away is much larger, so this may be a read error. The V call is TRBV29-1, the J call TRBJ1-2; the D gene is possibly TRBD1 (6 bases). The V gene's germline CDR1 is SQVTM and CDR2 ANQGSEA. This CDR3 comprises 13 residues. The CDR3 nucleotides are TGCGGCACAAATACAGGGATACTCGATGGCTACACCTTC. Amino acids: CGTNTGILDGYTF.

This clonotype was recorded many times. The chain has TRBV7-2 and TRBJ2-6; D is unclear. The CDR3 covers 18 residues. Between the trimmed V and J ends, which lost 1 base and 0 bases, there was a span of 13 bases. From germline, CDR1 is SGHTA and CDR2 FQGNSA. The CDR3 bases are TGTGCCAGCAGCTTAGGTCGTTTGGGAAACTCTGGGGCCAACGTCCTGACTTTC. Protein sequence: CASSLGRLGNSGANVLTF.

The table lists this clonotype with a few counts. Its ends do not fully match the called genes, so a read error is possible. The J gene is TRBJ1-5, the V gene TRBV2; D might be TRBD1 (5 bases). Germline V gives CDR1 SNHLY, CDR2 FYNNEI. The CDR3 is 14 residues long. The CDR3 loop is CASNRRDSNQSQHF. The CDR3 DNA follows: TGTGCCAGCAACAGGCGGGATAGCAATCAGTCCCAGCATTTT.

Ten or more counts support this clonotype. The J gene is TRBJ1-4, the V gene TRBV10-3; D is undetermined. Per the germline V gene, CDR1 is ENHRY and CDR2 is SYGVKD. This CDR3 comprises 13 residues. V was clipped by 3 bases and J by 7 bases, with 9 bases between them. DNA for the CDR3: TGTGCCATCAGTGACCGGGAGGGTGAAAAACTGTTTTTT. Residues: CAISDREGEKLFF.

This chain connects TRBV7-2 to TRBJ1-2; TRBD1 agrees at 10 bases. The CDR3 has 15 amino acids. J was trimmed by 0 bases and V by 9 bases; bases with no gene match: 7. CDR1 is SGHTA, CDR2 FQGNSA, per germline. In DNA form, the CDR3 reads TGTGCCAGTAGTACTGGACAGGGGGCTAACTATGGCTACACCTTC. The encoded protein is CASSTGQGANYGYTF.

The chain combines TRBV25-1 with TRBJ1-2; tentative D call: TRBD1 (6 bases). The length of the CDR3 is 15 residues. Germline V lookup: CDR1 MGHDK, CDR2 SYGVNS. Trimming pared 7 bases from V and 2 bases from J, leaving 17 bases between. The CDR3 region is CASTDWTEDNYGYTF. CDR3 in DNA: TGTGCCAGCACTGACTGGACAGAGGACAACTATGGCTACACCTTC.

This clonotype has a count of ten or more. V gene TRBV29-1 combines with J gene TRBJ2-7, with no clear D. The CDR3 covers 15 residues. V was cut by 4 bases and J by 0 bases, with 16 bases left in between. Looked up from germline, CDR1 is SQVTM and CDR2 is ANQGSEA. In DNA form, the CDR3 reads TGCAGCGTTGTGTCCGTGAGCTTTAGCTCCTACGAGCAGTACTTC. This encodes CSVVSVSFSSYEQYF.

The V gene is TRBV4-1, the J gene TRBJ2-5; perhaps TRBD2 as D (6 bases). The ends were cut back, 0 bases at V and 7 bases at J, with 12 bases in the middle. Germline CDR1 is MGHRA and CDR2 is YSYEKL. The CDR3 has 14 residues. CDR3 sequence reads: CASSQDTGVGTQYF. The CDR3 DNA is TGCGCCAGCAGCCAAGATACGGGGGTCGGGACCCAGTACTTC.

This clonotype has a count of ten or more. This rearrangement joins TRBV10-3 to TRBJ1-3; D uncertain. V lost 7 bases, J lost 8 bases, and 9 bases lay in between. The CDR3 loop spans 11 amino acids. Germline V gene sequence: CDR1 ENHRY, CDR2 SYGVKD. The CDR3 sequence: CAIMQADTIYF. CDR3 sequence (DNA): TGTGCCATCATGCAGGCGGACACCATATATTTT.

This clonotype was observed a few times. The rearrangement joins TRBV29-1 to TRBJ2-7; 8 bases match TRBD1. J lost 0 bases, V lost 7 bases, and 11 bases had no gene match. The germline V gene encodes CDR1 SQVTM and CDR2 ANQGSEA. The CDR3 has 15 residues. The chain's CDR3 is CSAYAQGASSYEQYF. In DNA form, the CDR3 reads TGCAGCGCCTACGCCCAGGGGGCAAGCTCCTACGAGCAGTACTTC.

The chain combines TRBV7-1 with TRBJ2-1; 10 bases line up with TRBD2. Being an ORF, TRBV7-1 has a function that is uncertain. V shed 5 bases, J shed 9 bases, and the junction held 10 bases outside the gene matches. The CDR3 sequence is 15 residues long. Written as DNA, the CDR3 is TGTGCCAGCAGCGCGGGGCTAGCGGGAGACTCTGAGCAGTTCTTC. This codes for CASSAGLAGDSEQFF.